This is a list of T cell receptor beta chains from one sample in a study of OX40 agonist ivuxolimab in advanced cancers. Profiling relied on immunoSEQ multiplex PCR, and the TCRdb table lists in-frame clones only, not all of them. The sample holds about 120,000 clones, roughly nine tenths seen once. The material sequenced was CD4+ or CD8+ T cells sorted from blood, taken in a trial of the OX40 agonist ivuxolimab. The receptors were gathered from an adult with an advanced solid tumor such as melanoma, head and neck, liver or kidney cancer. The CDR3 runs from the conserved cysteine through the conserved F or W. D genes are given only for firm matches. Part of the rows lack a size; the others show once, few, many or a class for expanded clones.

DNA,CDR3,D,J,length,V,size
TGTGCCAGCAGTTCCACGACAGGGGGGAATGAAAAACTGTTTTTT,CASSSTTGGNEKLFF,TRBD1,TRBJ1-4,15,TRBV28,NA
TGCAGTGCCGACAGGTCCTACGAGCAGTACTTC,CSADRSYEQYF,NA,TRBJ2-7,11,TRBV20-1,NA
TGTGCCAGCAGCTTGGATGGGGGCAGCGGAGAGACCCAGTACTTC,CASSLDGGSGETQYF,NA,TRBJ2-5,15,TRBV5-4,NA
TGTGCCAGCAGTGAATCGCCCGGGACGCATACCTACGAGCAGTACTTC,CASSESPGTHTYEQYF,NA,TRBJ2-7,16,TRBV25-1,NA
TGTGCCAGCAGCCAACAGGGATACGAGCAGTACTTC,CASSQQGYEQYF,NA,TRBJ2-7,12,TRBV7-2,NA
TGTGCCAGCAGTTTTGCCAGCTCTGGGGCCAACGTCCTGACTTTC,CASSFASSGANVLTF,NA,TRBJ2-6,15,TRBV28,NA
TGTGCCAGCAGCTTAAGCCGCTACGAGCAGTACTTC,CASSLSRYEQYF,NA,TRBJ2-7,12,TRBV7-9,NA
TGTGCCAGCTCACCACGGGCGACAGGGACCTACAATGAGCAGTTCTTC,CASSPRATGTYNEQFF,TRBD1,TRBJ2-1,16,TRBV18,once
TGTGCCAGTAGGGGGACAGCCTCCTTTTATAGCAATCAGCCCCAGCATTTT,CASRGTASFYSNQPQHF,TRBD1,TRBJ1-5,17,TRBV19,NA
TGCGCCAGCAGCTTGGCCGGACAGCAAGAGACCCAGTACTTC,CASSLAGQQETQYF,NA,TRBJ2-5,14,TRBV5-1,NA
TGTGCCACCATTTCAAGAGGGGAAGCTTTCTTT,CATISRGEAFF,NA,TRBJ1-1,11,TRBV28,NA
TGCGCCAGCGGAGGACAGGGGCCCGGGGAGCTGTTTTTT,CASGGQGPGELFF,TRBD1,TRBJ2-2,13,TRBV5-1,NA
TGTGCCAGCACTTTGGGGAGGAACACTGAAGCTTTCTTT,CASTLGRNTEAFF,NA,TRBJ1-1,13,TRBV7-8,NA
TGTGCCAGCAGTTCCCCGGGACAGGGACCGTACGAGCAGTACTTC,CASSSPGQGPYEQYF,TRBD1,TRBJ2-7,15,TRBV28,once
TGTGCCAGCAGCGTTGGGGCCGTGTCCTACAATGAGCAGTTCTTC,CASSVGAVSYNEQFF,NA,TRBJ2-1,15,TRBV9,NA
TGTGCCAGCAGTTCCTCAACTAGCCTCCAAGAGACCCAGTACTTC,CASSSSTSLQETQYF,NA,TRBJ2-5,15,TRBV28,NA
TGTGCCAGCAGAACAGGGGTTAACACTGAAGCTTTCTTT,CASRTGVNTEAFF,TRBD1,TRBJ1-1,13,TRBV6-5,NA
TGTGCCAGCAGTCAAACAGGAAATTCACCCCTCCACTTT,CASSQTGNSPLHF,NA,TRBJ1-6,13,TRBV6-6,NA
TGTGCCAGCAGCTTTACCGCCAATGAGCAGTTCTTC,CASSFTANEQFF,NA,TRBJ2-1,12,TRBV7-2,NA
TGTGCCAGCAGCTCCGGGACGGGGAGGATCGGGGAGCTGTTTTTT,CASSSGTGRIGELFF,NA,TRBJ2-2,15,TRBV27,NA
TGCGCCAGCAGCCAGGAGGACAGGGCCCCTGAAAAACTGTTTTTT,CASSQEDRAPEKLFF,TRBD1,TRBJ1-4,15,TRBV4-1,NA
TGTGCCAGCAGTTTACACGGACAGTCAGTAAACACCATATATTTT,CASSLHGQSVNTIYF,NA,TRBJ1-3,15,TRBV28,NA
TGTGCCAGCAGGAAGGACAGGGGGCTAGAGACCCAGTACTTC,CASRKDRGLETQYF,TRBD1,TRBJ2-5,14,TRBV6-1,NA
TGTGCCAGCAGCCGTACCGCGACTAGCGGGGGAACAGATACGCAGTATTTT,CASSRTATSGGTDTQYF,TRBD2,TRBJ2-3,17,TRBV7-8,once
TGTGCCAGCAGTTCCCCGCGCACAGGGTACGGTGAGACCCAGTACTTC,CASSSPRTGYGETQYF,NA,TRBJ2-5,16,TRBV28,NA
TGCGCCAGCAGCCTCAGGACAGGGCGCGTGTCGGAGACCCAGTACTTC,CASSLRTGRVSETQYF,TRBD1,TRBJ2-5,16,TRBV5-1,NA